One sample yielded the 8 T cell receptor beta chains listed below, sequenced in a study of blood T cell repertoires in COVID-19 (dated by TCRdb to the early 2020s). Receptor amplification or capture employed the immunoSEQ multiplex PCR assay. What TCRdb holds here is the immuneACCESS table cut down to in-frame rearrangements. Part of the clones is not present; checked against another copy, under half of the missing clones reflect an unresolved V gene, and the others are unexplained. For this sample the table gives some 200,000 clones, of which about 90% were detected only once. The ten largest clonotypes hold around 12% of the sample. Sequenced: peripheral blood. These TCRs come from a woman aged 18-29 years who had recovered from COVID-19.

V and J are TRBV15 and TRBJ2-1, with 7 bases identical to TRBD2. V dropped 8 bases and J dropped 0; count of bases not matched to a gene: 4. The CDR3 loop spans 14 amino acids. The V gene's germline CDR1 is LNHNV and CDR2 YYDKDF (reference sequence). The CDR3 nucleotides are TGTGCCACCCGGGGGGAGAGCTCCTACAATGAGCAGTTCTTC. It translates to CATRGESSYNEQFF.

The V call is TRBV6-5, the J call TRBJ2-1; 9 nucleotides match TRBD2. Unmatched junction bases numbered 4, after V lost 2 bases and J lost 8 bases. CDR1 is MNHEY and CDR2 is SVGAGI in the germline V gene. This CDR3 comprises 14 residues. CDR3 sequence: CASSYTAGGHEQFF. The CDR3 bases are TGTGCCAGCAGTTACACTGCGGGAGGGCATGAGCAGTTCTTC.

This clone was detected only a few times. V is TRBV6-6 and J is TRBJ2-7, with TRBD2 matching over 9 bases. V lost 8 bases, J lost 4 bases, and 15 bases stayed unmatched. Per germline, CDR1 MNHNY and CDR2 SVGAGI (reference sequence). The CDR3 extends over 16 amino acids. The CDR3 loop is CASGGALLSGSYEQYF. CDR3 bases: TGTGCCAGCGGGGGGGCTCTCCTTAGCGGGAGTTACGAGCAGTACTTC.

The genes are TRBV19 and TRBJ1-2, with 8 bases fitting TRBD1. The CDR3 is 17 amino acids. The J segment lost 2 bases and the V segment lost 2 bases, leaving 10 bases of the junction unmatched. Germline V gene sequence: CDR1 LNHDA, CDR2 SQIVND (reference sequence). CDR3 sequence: CASSIRGQGRTNYGYTF. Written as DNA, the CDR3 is TGTGCCAGTAGTATACGAGGACAGGGTCGGACGAACTATGGCTACACCTTC. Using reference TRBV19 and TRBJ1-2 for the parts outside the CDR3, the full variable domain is DGGITQSPKYLFRKEGQNVTLSCEQNLNHDAMYWYRQDPGQGLRLIYYSQIVNDFQKGDIAEGYSVSREKKESFPLTVTSAQKNPTAFYLCASSIRGQGRTNYGYTFGSGTRLTVV.

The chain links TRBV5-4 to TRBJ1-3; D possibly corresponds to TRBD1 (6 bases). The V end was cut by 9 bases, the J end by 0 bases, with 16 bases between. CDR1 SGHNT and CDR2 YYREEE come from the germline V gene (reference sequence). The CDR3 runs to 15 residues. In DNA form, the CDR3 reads TGTGCCACCTTACATACAGGGAGCTCTGGAAACACCATATATTTT. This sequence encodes CATLHTGSSGNTIYF.

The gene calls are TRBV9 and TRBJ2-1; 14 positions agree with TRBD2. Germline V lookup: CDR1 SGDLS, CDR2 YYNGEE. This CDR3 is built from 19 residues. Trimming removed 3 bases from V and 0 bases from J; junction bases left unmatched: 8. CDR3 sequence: CASSAHGTSGSLSYNEQFF. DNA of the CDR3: TGTGCCAGCAGCGCCCACGGGACTAGCGGGAGTCTCTCCTACAATGAGCAGTTCTTC.

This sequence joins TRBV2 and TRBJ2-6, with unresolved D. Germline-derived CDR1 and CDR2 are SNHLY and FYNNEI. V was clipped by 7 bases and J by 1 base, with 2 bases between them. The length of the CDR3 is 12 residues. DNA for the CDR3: TGTGCCAGCACTTCTGGGGCCAACGTCCTGACTTTC. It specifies CASTSGANVLTF.

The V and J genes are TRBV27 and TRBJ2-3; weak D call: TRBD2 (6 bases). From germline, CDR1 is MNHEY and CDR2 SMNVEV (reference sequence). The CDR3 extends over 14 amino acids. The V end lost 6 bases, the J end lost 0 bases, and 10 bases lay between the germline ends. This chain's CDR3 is CASSRRGSTDTQYF. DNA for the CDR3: TGTGCCAGCAGCCGGCGGGGAAGCACAGATACGCAGTATTTT.